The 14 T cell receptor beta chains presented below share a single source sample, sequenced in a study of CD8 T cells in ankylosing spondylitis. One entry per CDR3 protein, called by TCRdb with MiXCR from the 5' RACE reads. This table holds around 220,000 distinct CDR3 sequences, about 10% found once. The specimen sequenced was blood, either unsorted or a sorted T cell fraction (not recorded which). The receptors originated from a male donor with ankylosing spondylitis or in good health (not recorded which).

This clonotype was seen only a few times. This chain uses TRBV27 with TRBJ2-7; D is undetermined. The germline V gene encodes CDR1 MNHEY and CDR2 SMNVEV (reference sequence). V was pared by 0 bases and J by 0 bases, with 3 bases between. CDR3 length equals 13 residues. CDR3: CASSLSHSYEQYF. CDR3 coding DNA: TGTGCCAGCAGTTTATCTCACTCCTACGAGCAGTACTTC.

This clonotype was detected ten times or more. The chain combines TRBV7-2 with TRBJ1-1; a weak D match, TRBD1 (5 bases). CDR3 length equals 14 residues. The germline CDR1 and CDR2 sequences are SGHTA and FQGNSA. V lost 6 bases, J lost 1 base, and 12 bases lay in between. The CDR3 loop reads CASSGGRQNTEAFF. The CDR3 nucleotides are TGTGCCAGCAGTGGGGGACGGCAGAACACTGAAGCTTTCTTT.

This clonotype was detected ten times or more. CDR3 residues: CASSLRQGNEKLFF. The DNA of the CDR3 is TGTGCCAGCAGTTTACGACAGGGTAATGAAAAACTGTTTTTT. This chain uses TRBV12-3 or TRBV12-4 with TRBJ1-4; 7 positions agree with TRBD1. J was trimmed by 4 bases and V by 2 bases; bases with no gene match: 1. The CDR3 runs to 14 residues.

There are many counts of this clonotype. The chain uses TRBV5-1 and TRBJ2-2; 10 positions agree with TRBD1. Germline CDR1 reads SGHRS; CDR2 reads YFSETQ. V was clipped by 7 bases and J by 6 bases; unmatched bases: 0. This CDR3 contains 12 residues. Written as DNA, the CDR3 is TGCGCCAGCGGACAGGGGGCCGGGGAGCTGTTTTTT. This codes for CASGQGAGELFF.

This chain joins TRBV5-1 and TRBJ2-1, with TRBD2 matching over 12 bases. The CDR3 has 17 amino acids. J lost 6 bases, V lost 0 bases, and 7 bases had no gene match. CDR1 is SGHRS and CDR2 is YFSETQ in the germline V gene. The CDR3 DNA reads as TGCGCCAGCAGCTTGGATCTAGCGGGGGGGCCTGCCAATGAGCAGTTCTTC. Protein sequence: CASSLDLAGGPANEQFF.

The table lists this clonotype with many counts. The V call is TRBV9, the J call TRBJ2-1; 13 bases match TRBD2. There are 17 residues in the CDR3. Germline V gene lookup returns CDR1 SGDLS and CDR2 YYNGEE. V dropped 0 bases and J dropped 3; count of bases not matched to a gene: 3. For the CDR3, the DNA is TGTGCCAGCAGCGTAGGACTAGCGGGGGGCCGCTACAATGAGCAGTTCTTC. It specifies CASSVGLAGGRYNEQFF.

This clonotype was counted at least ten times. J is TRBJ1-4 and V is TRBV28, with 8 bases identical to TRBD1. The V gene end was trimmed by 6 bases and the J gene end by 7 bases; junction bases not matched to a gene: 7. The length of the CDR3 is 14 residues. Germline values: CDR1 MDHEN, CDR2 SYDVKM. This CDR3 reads CASSLGQGSEKLFF. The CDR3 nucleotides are TGTGCCAGCAGCCTAGGACAGGGTAGTGAAAAACTGTTTTTT.

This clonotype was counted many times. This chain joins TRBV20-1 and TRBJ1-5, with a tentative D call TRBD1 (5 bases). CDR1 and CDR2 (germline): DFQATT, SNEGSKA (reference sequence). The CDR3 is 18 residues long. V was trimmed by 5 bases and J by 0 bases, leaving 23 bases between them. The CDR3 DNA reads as TGCAGTGCTCTCTCCCAGGGACGTCGATTATCTAGCAATCAGCCCCAGCATTTT. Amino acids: CSALSQGRRLSSNQPQHF.

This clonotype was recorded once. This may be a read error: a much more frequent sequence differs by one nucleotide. This chain's CDR3 is CASSLDIDRATNEKPFF. The CDR3 DNA reads as TGTGCCAGCAGTCTCGATATAGACAGAGCAACTAATGAAAAACCGTTTTTT. This chain links TRBV5-6 with TRBJ1-4, with D tentatively TRBD1 (5 bases). Germline V gene sequence: CDR1 SGHDT, CDR2 YYEEEE. The CDR3 is 17 residues long. Together with reference TRBV5-6 and TRBJ1-4, the CDR3 gives the full variable domain: DAGVTQSPTHLIKTRGQQVTLRCSPKSGHDTVSWYQQALGQGPQFIFQYYEEEERQRGNFPDRFSGHQFPNYSSELNVNALLLGDSALYLCASSLDIDRATNEKPFFGSGTQLSVL.

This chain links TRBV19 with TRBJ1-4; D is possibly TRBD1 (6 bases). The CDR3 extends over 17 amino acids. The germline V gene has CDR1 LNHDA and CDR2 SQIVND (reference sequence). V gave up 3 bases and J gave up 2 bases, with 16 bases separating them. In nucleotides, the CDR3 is TGTGCCAGTAGTATCGAACGAACAGGGAGGACTAATGAAAAACTGTTTTTT. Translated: CASSIERTGRTNEKLFF.

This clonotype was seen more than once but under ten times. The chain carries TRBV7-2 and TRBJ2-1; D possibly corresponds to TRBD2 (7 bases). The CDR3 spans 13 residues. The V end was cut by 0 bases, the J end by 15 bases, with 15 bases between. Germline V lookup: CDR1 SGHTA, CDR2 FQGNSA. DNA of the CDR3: TGTGCCAGCAGCTTAGCGCGTGGGGGGGCGGTGTTCTTC. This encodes CASSLARGGAVFF.

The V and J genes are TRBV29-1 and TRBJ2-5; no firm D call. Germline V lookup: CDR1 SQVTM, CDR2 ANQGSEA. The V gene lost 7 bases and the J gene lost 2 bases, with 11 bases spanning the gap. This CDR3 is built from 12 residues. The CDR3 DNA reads TGCAGCGCCCTAGAAGGGCAAGAGACCCAGTACTTC. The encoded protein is CSALEGQETQYF.

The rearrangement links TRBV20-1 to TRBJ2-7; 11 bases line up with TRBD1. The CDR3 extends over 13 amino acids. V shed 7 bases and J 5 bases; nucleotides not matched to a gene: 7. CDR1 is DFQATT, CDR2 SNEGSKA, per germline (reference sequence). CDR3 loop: CSVPGQGGHEQYF. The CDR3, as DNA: TGCAGTGTTCCGGGACAGGGGGGCCACGAGCAGTACTTC.

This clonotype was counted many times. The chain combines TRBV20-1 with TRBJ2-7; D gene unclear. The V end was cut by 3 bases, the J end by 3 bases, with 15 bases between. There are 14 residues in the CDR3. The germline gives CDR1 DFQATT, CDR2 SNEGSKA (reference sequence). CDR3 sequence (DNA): TGCAGTGCTAGTTTTTGCCAGGATTGCTACGAGCAGTACTTC. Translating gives CSASFCQDCYEQYF.